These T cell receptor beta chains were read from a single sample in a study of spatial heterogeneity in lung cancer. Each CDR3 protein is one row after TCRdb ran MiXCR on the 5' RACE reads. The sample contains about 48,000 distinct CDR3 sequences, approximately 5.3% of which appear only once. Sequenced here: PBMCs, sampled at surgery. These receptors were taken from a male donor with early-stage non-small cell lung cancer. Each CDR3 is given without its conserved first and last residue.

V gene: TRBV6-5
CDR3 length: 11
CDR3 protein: ASSQGARTEAF

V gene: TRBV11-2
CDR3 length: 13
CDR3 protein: ASSLGWASSYEQY

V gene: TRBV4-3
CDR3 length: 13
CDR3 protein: ASSLTETDTYEQY

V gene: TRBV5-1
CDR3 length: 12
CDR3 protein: ASSSGTVNEKLF

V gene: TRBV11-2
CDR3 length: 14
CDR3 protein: ASSPLRQAYNSPLH

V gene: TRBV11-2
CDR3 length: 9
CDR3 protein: ASSFPGELF

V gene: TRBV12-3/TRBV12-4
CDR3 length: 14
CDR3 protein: ASSYTIQGPNTEAF

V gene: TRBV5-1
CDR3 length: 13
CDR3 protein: ASSTGLAGVNEQF

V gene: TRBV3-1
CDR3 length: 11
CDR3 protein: ASRTGGGYGYT

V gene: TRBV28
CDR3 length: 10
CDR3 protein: ASAAGDGGYT

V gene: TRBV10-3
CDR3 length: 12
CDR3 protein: ATRTSGGTDTQY

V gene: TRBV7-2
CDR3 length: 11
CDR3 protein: ASSYTSANEQF

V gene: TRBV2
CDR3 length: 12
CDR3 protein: ASSPETRSDTQY

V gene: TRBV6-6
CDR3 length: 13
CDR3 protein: ASSYRTSGKETQY

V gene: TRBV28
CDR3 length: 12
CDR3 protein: ASSLFEKTDTQY

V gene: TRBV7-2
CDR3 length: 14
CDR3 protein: ASSAKAGAGANVLT

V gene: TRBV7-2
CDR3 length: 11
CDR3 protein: ASKDLSRLRKY

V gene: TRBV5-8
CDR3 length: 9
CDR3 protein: ASSFGVWAF

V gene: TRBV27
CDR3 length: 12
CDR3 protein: ASSWTGTTGELF

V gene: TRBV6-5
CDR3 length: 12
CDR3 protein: ASSYGDRPSEAF

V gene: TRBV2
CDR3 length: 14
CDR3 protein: ASSVIGSSGGNEQF

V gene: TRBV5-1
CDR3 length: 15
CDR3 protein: ASSPAGARSSGNTIY

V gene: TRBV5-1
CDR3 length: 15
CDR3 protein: ASSGGLAGEIGDTQY

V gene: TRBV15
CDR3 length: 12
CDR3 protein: ATQDPRRQETQY

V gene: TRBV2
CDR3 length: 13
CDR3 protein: ASCPKGLAGREQY

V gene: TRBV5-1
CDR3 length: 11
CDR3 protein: ASSLQGSYGYT

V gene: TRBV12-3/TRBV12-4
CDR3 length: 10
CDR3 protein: ASSSYSSEQY

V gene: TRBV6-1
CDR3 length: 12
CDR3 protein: ASLRGQGGQPQH

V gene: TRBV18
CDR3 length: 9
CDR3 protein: ASSPSEEQY

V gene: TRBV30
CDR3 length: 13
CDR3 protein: AWSAGTSGEETQY

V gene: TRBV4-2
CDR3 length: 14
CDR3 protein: ASSQDTAGGDYEQY

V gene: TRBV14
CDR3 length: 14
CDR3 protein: ASSPPGGAGYNEQF